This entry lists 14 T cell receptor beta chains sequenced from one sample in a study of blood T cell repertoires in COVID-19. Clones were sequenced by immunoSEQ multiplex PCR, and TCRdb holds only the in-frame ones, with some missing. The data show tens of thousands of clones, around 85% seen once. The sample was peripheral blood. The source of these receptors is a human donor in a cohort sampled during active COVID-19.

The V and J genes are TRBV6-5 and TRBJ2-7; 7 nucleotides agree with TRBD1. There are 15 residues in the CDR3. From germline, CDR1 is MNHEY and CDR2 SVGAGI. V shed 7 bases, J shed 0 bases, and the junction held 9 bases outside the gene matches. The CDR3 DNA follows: TGTGCCAGCACCTATCTCGGGGACAGCTCCTACGAGCAGTACTTC. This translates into CASTYLGDSSYEQYF.

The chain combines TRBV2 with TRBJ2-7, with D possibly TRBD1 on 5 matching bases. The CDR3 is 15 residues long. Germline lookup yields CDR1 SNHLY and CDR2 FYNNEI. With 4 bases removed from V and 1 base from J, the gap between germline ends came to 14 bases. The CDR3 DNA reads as TGTGCCAGCAGTGGTGAACAGGCGACATCCTACGAGCAGTACTTC. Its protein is CASSGEQATSYEQYF.

The chain's CDR3 is CASSQGGAAQFF. The CDR3 DNA reads TGTGCCAGCAGCCAAGGCGGCGCTGCTCAGTTCTTC. The rearrangement links TRBV4-2 to TRBJ2-1, with D hard to call. CDR1 and CDR2 from the germline V gene are LGHNA and YNFKEQ. V was pared by 1 base and J by 13 bases, with 11 bases between. This CDR3 comprises 12 residues.

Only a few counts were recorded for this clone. CDR3 sequence: CASSLRGGQSEAFF. The CDR3 DNA sequence: TGTGCCAGCAGCTTACGCGGGGGCCAATCTGAAGCTTTCTTT. The chain is built from TRBV14 and TRBJ1-1; D possibly corresponds to TRBD1 (6 bases). The V end was cut by 5 bases, the J end by 6 bases, with 16 bases between. The CDR3 spans 14 residues. Germline loops: CDR1 SGHDN, CDR2 FVKESK. Full variable domain (rest looked up from reference TRBV14 and TRBJ1-1): EAGVTQFPSHSVIEKGQTVTLRCDPISGHDNLYWYRRVMGKEIKFLLHFVKESKQDESGMPNNRFLAERTGGTYSTLKVQPAELEDSGVYFCASSLRGGQSEAFFGQGTRLTVV.

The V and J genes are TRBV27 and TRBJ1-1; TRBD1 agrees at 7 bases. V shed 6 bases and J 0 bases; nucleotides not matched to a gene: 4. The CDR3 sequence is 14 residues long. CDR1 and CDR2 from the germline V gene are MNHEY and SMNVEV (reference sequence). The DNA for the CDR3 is TGTGCCAGCAGGGGGGACAGAATGAACACTGAAGCTTTCTTT. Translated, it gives CASRGDRMNTEAFF.

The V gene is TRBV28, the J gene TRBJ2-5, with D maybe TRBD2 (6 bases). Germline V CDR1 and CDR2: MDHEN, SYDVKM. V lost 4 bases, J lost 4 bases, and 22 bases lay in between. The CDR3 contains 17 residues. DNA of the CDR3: TGTGCCAGCAGTTCTGTCTTGATGGGATGGGAGGCAGAGACCCAGTACTTC. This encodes CASSSVLMGWEAETQYF.

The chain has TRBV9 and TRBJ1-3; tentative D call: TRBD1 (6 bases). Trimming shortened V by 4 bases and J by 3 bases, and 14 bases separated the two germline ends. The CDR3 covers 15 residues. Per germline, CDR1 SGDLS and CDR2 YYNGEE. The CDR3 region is CASSSETGYGNTIYF. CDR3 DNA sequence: TGTGCCAGCAGCTCGGAGACAGGCTATGGAAACACCATATATTTT.

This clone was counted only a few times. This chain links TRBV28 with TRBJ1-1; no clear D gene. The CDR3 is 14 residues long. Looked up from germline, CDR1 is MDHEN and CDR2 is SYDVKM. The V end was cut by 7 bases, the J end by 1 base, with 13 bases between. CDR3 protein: CASTRGRANTEAFF. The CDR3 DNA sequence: TGTGCCAGCACCCGAGGCAGAGCGAACACTGAAGCTTTCTTT.

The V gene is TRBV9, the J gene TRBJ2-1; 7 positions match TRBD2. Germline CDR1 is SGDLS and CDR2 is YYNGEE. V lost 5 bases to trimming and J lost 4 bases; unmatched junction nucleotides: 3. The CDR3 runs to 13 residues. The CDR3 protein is CASRGGGYNEQFF. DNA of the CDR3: TGTGCCAGCAGGGGCGGGGGATACAATGAGCAGTTCTTC. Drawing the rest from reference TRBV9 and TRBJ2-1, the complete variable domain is DSGVTQTPKHLITATGQRVTLRCSPRSGDLSVYWYQQSLDQGLQFLIQYYNGEERAKGNILERFSAQQFPDLHSELNLSSLELGDSALYFCASRGGGYNEQFFGPGTRLTVL.

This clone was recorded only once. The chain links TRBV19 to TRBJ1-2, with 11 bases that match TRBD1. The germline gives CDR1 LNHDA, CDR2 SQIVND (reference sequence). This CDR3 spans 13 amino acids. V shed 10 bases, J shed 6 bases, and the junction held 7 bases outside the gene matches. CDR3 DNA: TGTGCCACCGGACGGGACAGGGGGGATGGCTACACCTTC. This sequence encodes CATGRDRGDGYTF.

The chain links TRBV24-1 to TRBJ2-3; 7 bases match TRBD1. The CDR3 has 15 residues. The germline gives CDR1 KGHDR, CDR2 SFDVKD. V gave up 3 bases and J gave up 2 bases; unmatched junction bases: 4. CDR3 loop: CATSDLDRATDTQYF. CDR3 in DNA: TGTGCCACCAGTGATCTAGACAGGGCCACAGATACGCAGTATTTT.

The CDR3 reads CASSSRTSGGGKQFF. The CDR3, as DNA: TGTGCCAGCAGCTCGCGGACTAGCGGGGGGGGGAAGCAGTTCTTC. The rearrangement links TRBV7-9 to TRBJ2-1; 15 bases match TRBD2. The CDR3 has 15 amino acids. Germline CDR1 SEHNR, CDR2 FQNEAQ (reference sequence). J gave up 11 bases and V 4 bases, and 6 bases lay outside the gene matches.

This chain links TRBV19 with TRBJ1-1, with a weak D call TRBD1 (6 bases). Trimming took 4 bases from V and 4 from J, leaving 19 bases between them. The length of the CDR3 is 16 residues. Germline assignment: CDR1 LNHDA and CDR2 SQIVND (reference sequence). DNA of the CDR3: TGTGCCAGTAGTAGAGGGGTGGGGGCCAGGGGCACTGAAGCTTTCTTT. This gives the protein CASSRGVGARGTEAFF. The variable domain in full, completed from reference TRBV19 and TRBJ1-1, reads DGGITQSPKYLFRKEGQNVTLSCEQNLNHDAMYWYRQDPGQGLRLIYYSQIVNDFQKGDIAEGYSVSREKKESFPLTVTSAQKNPTAFYLCASSRGVGARGTEAFFGQGTRLTVV.

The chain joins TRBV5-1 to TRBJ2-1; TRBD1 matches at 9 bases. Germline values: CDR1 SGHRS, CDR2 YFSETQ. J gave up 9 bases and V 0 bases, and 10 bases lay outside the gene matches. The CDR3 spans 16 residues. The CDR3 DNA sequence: TGCGCCAGCAGCTTGGAAGGGACAGGGAGGGTGGCTGAGCAGTTCTTC. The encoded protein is CASSLEGTGRVAEQFF.